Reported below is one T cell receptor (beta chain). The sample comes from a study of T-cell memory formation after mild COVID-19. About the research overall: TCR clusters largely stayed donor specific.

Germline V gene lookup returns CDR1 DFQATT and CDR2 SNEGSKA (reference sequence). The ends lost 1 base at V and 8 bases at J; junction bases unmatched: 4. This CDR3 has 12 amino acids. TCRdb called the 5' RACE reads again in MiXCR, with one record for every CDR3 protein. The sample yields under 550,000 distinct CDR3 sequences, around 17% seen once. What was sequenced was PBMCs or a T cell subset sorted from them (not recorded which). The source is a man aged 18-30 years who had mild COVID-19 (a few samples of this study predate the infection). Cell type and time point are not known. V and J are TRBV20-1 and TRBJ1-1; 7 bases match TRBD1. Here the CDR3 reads CSARVMTGEAFF. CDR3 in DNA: TGCAGTGCTAGAGTAATGACAGGGGAAGCTTTCTTT.